This TCR beta chain was identified in a study of shared clonotypes between healthy human individuals. Study observations and caveats: Sequencing depth was predicted to influence how clonotypes are shared among donors.

On this clone itself: No antigen is known for it.

Around 32,000 T cell genomes, or approximately 200 ng DNA, went into the sorted-subset replicate PCRs. Only in-frame clones appear in the TCRdb table, and some are missing; sequencing was by immunoSEQ multiplex PCR. In the table there are around 2.1 million clones, under 97% of which are singletons. The length of the CDR3 is 13 residues. V gave up 2 bases and J gave up 6 bases, with 12 bases separating them. Germline V CDR1 and CDR2: SQVTM, ANQGSEA. Sample: naive CD4+ T cells sorted from blood. Subset denoted: CD45RA+ positively selected. This receptor was taken from a man in his late teens or twenties in good health. The gene calls are TRBV29-1 and TRBJ2-3; tentative D call: TRBD2 (6 bases). CDR3 DNA: TGCAGCGTTGAACGGGGAGGCGGGGATACGCAGTATTTT. Protein sequence: CSVERGGGDTQYF.